This TCR beta chain emerged from a study of blood T cell repertoires in COVID-19. Germline V gene lookup returns CDR1 MNHNS and CDR2 SASEGT. Trimming shortened V by 0 bases and J by 9 bases, and 8 bases separated the two germline ends. The CDR3 contains 13 residues. The assay was immunoSEQ multiplex PCR, and TCRdb's table has in-frame clones only and misses some. Seen here are more than 90,000 clones, roughly 88% observed once, and the top ten hold nearly 0.85%. Input material: peripheral blood. The sequence was obtained from a woman aged 70-85 years with acute or convalescent COVID-19. V is TRBV6-1 and J is TRBJ1-4; D remains ambiguous. This chain's CDR3 is CASSEAAVQKLFF. DNA of the CDR3: TGTGCCAGCAGTGAAGCGGCCGTTCAAAAACTGTTTTTT.